The rows below give T cell receptor beta chains drawn from one sample of a study of T cell responses to AZD1222 COVID-19 vaccine. Clones were sequenced by immunoSEQ multiplex PCR, and TCRdb holds only the in-frame ones, with some missing. The data contain under 200,000 clones, around 90% of them singletons. The source was peripheral blood, collected 28 days after the second AZD1222 dose. These receptors originate from an adult who received the AZD1222 COVID-19 vaccine. CDR3s include the opening cysteine and the closing phenylalanine or tryptophan. A D gene is named only where the DNA matches it firmly. A row's size may be missing; if present it is once, few, many or a size class.

j_gene: TRBJ1-5; abundance: NA; v_gene: TRBV27; d_gene: NA; len: 14; CDR3aa: CASRSWVRGEPQHF; CDR3nt: TGTGCCAGCAGGTCTTGGGTGAGGGGGGAGCCCCAGCATTTT
j_gene: TRBJ1-2; abundance: NA; v_gene: TRBV12-5; d_gene: NA; len: 14; CDR3aa: CASGLVGSGERYTF; CDR3nt: TGTGCTAGTGGTTTGGTAGGGTCTGGGGAGCGCTACACCTTC
j_gene: TRBJ1-1; abundance: NA; v_gene: TRBV16; d_gene: NA; len: 18; CDR3aa: CASSQSVWDLGMNTEAFF; CDR3nt: TGTGCCAGCAGCCAATCCGTCTGGGATTTGGGGATGAACACTGAAGCTTTCTTT
j_gene: TRBJ1-6; abundance: NA; v_gene: TRBV19; d_gene: NA; len: 13; CDR3aa: CASSKGDNSPLHF; CDR3nt: TGTGCCAGTAGCAAAGGGGATAATTCACCCCTCCACTTT
j_gene: TRBJ1-6; abundance: NA; v_gene: TRBV6-4; d_gene: NA; len: 15; CDR3aa: CASSAVGSYNSPLHF; CDR3nt: TGTGCCAGCAGTGCCGTTGGATCCTATAATTCACCCCTCCACTTT
j_gene: TRBJ2-3; abundance: NA; v_gene: TRBV7-9; d_gene: NA; len: 15; CDR3aa: CASSLRDKASDTQYF; CDR3nt: TGTGCCAGCAGCTTAAGGGACAAAGCGTCAGATACGCAGTATTTT
j_gene: TRBJ1-1; abundance: NA; v_gene: TRBV3-1/TRBV3-2; d_gene: NA; len: 16; CDR3aa: CASSPYGGGVNTEAFF; CDR3nt: TGTGCCAGCAGCCCCTATGGTGGGGGGGTGAACACTGAAGCTTTCTTT
j_gene: TRBJ1-5; abundance: NA; v_gene: TRBV24-1; d_gene: TRBD1; len: 16; CDR3aa: CATSDSAQGRDQPQHF; CDR3nt: TGTGCCACCAGTGATTCGGCACAGGGGAGGGATCAGCCCCAGCATTTT
j_gene: TRBJ2-1; abundance: NA; v_gene: TRBV7-2; d_gene: NA; len: 10; CDR3aa: CASSLVVQFF; CDR3nt: TGTGCCAGCAGCTTAGTGGTGCAGTTCTTC
j_gene: TRBJ1-1; abundance: NA; v_gene: TRBV29-1; d_gene: NA; len: 12; CDR3aa: CSVAEYNTEAFF; CDR3nt: TGCAGCGTTGCAGAGTATAACACTGAAGCTTTCTTT
j_gene: TRBJ2-2; abundance: NA; v_gene: TRBV15; d_gene: NA; len: 15; CDR3aa: CATSGGGSNNGELFF; CDR3nt: TGTGCCACCTCCGGAGGGGGTAGCAACAACGGGGAGCTGTTTTTT
j_gene: TRBJ1-1; abundance: NA; v_gene: TRBV10-3; d_gene: TRBD1; len: 15; CDR3aa: CAINPGQGMNTEAFF; CDR3nt: TGTGCCATCAACCCGGGACAGGGGATGAACACTGAAGCTTTCTTT
j_gene: TRBJ2-7; abundance: NA; v_gene: TRBV5-4; d_gene: TRBD2; len: 15; CDR3aa: CASMFAGGPSYEQYF; CDR3nt: TGTGCCAGCATGTTTGCGGGGGGTCCCTCCTACGAGCAGTACTTC
j_gene: TRBJ2-2; abundance: many; v_gene: TRBV12-3/TRBV12-4; d_gene: NA; len: 12; CDR3aa: CASSFPNGELFF; CDR3nt: TGTGCCAGCAGTTTTCCGAACGGGGAGCTGTTTTTT
j_gene: TRBJ1-1; abundance: NA; v_gene: TRBV4-1; d_gene: TRBD1; len: 15; CDR3aa: CASSQLGQMNTEAFF; CDR3nt: TGCGCCAGCAGCCAACTGGGACAGATGAACACTGAAGCTTTCTTT
j_gene: TRBJ2-2; abundance: NA; v_gene: TRBV5-4; d_gene: TRBD1; len: 16; CDR3aa: CASSPRTGKNTGELFF; CDR3nt: TGTGCCAGCAGCCCTAGGACAGGGAAGAACACCGGGGAGCTGTTTTTT
j_gene: TRBJ1-2; abundance: NA; v_gene: TRBV30; d_gene: TRBD1; len: 14; CDR3aa: CAWSARGQGIGYTF; CDR3nt: TGTGCCTGGAGTGCCCGGGGACAGGGGATCGGCTACACCTTC
j_gene: TRBJ1-5; abundance: NA; v_gene: TRBV18; d_gene: TRBD1; len: 13; CDR3aa: CASRTTGDQPQHF; CDR3nt: TGTGCCAGCCGAACTACAGGGGATCAGCCCCAGCATTTT
j_gene: TRBJ1-5; abundance: NA; v_gene: TRBV18; d_gene: NA; len: 17; CDR3aa: CASSPAGGSGSNQPQHF; CDR3nt: TGTGCCAGCTCACCCGCTGGGGGTAGTGGGAGCAATCAGCCCCAGCATTTT
j_gene: TRBJ1-6; abundance: NA; v_gene: TRBV30; d_gene: TRBD1; len: 14; CDR3aa: CAGMDRSYNSPLHF; CDR3nt: TGTGCCGGAATGGACAGGTCCTATAATTCACCCCTCCACTTT
j_gene: TRBJ2-5; abundance: NA; v_gene: TRBV6-5; d_gene: TRBD2; len: 15; CDR3aa: CASSYGGELQETQYF; CDR3nt: TGTGCCAGCAGTTACGGGGGGGAGCTCCAAGAGACCCAGTACTTC
j_gene: TRBJ1-2; abundance: NA; v_gene: TRBV19; d_gene: TRBD1; len: 16; CDR3aa: CASSSPTGRLNYGYTF; CDR3nt: TGTGCCAGTAGTAGTCCGACAGGGAGGTTAAACTATGGCTACACCTTC
j_gene: TRBJ2-1; abundance: few; v_gene: TRBV29-1; d_gene: TRBD1; len: 14; CDR3aa: CSVEDGQGARKQFF; CDR3nt: TGCAGCGTTGAAGATGGTCAGGGGGCTCGGAAGCAGTTCTTC
j_gene: TRBJ2-7; abundance: NA; v_gene: TRBV7-9; d_gene: TRBD1; len: 17; CDR3aa: CASTLPPARGIRNEQYF; CDR3nt: TGTGCCAGCACCCTCCCCCCGGCCAGGGGGATCAGGAACGAGCAGTACTTC
j_gene: TRBJ1-1; abundance: NA; v_gene: TRBV30; d_gene: NA; len: 11; CDR3aa: CALGVSTEAFF; CDR3nt: TGTGCCCTAGGGGTCAGCACTGAAGCTTTCTTT
j_gene: TRBJ1-1; abundance: NA; v_gene: TRBV13; d_gene: TRBD1; len: 14; CDR3aa: CASSTGQGGTEAFF; CDR3nt: TGTGCCAGCAGCACGGGACAGGGCGGCACTGAAGCTTTCTTT
j_gene: TRBJ1-2; abundance: NA; v_gene: TRBV5-4; d_gene: NA; len: 19; CDR3aa: CASSLGGLGQHTINYGYTF; CDR3nt: TGTGCCAGCAGCTTGGGGGGACTAGGACAGCACACAATTAACTATGGCTACACCTTC
j_gene: TRBJ2-5; abundance: NA; v_gene: TRBV15; d_gene: NA; len: 13; CDR3aa: CATSRGIQETQYF; CDR3nt: TGTGCCACCAGCCGGGGAATTCAAGAGACCCAGTACTTC
j_gene: TRBJ2-1; abundance: NA; v_gene: TRBV5-1; d_gene: TRBD2; len: 15; CDR3aa: CASSLSLAGVGEQFF; CDR3nt: TGCGCCAGCAGCTTGAGCCTAGCGGGGGTGGGAGAGCAGTTCTTC
j_gene: TRBJ2-3; abundance: NA; v_gene: TRBV6-4; d_gene: NA; len: 13; CDR3aa: CASSVQVTDTQYF; CDR3nt: TGTGCCAGCAGTGTACAGGTTACAGATACGCAGTATTTT
j_gene: TRBJ2-7; abundance: NA; v_gene: TRBV6-5; d_gene: NA; len: 15; CDR3aa: CASSYNRDTSYEQYF; CDR3nt: TGTGCCAGCAGTTACAACCGGGACACATCCTACGAGCAGTACTTC
j_gene: TRBJ1-5; abundance: once; v_gene: TRBV18; d_gene: NA; len: 14; CDR3aa: CASSPNVGNQPQHF; CDR3nt: TGTGCCAGCTCACCAAATGTCGGCAATCAGCCCCAGCATTTT
j_gene: TRBJ1-1; abundance: once; v_gene: TRBV4-2; d_gene: NA; len: 15; CDR3aa: CASSQDSGLNTEAFF; CDR3nt: TGTGCCAGCAGCCAAGATTCAGGGCTGAACACTGAAGCTTTCTTT
j_gene: TRBJ1-2; abundance: NA; v_gene: TRBV6-5; d_gene: NA; len: 15; CDR3aa: CASSYEAAENYGYTF; CDR3nt: TGTGCCAGCAGTTACGAGGCAGCAGAGAACTATGGCTACACCTTC
j_gene: TRBJ2-7; abundance: NA; v_gene: TRBV7-2; d_gene: TRBD2; len: 15; CDR3aa: CASSSTQGLGGEQYF; CDR3nt: TGTGCCAGCAGCTCAACTCAGGGACTAGGAGGTGAGCAGTACTTC
j_gene: TRBJ1-3; abundance: NA; v_gene: TRBV7-9; d_gene: NA; len: 13; CDR3aa: CASSPSSTNTIYF; CDR3nt: TGTGCCAGCAGCCCATCTTCAACAAACACCATATATTTT
j_gene: TRBJ2-7; abundance: NA; v_gene: TRBV7-2; d_gene: TRBD2; len: 14; CDR3aa: CASSFPGLVQEQYF; CDR3nt: TGTGCCAGCAGCTTCCCGGGACTAGTACAAGAGCAGTACTTC
j_gene: TRBJ2-6; abundance: NA; v_gene: TRBV18; d_gene: TRBD1; len: 19; CDR3aa: CASSPLRLGQGSGANVLTF; CDR3nt: TGTGCCAGCTCCCCCCTTCGTCTTGGACAGGGTTCTGGGGCCAACGTCCTGACTTTC
j_gene: TRBJ1-1; abundance: NA; v_gene: TRBV3-1/TRBV3-2; d_gene: TRBD1; len: 12; CDR3aa: CASSQIQGAAFF; CDR3nt: TGTGCCAGCAGCCAAATACAGGGGGCGGCTTTCTTT
j_gene: TRBJ1-1; abundance: few; v_gene: TRBV6-2/TRBV6-3; d_gene: NA; len: 15; CDR3aa: CASSLSGMEVTEAFF; CDR3nt: TGTGCCAGCAGTCTCTCCGGGATGGAGGTAACTGAAGCTTTCTTT
j_gene: TRBJ2-7; abundance: NA; v_gene: TRBV2; d_gene: NA; len: 15; CDR3aa: CASRDLVGRPYEQYF; CDR3nt: TGTGCCAGCAGGGACCTCGTGGGGCGCCCCTACGAGCAGTACTTC
j_gene: TRBJ1-4; abundance: NA; v_gene: TRBV27; d_gene: NA; len: 15; CDR3aa: CASRETGNRVGKLFF; CDR3nt: TGTGCCAGCAGAGAAACAGGGAACCGAGTGGGAAAACTGTTTTTT
j_gene: TRBJ2-7; abundance: once; v_gene: TRBV7-9; d_gene: NA; len: 12; CDR3aa: CASSLGAYEQYF; CDR3nt: TGTGCCAGCAGCTTAGGGGCCTACGAGCAGTACTTC
j_gene: TRBJ1-1; abundance: NA; v_gene: TRBV5-6; d_gene: NA; len: 13; CDR3aa: CASSFGSVAEAFF; CDR3nt: TGTGCCAGCAGCTTTGGGAGTGTCGCTGAAGCTTTCTTT
j_gene: TRBJ1-6; abundance: NA; v_gene: TRBV5-4; d_gene: NA; len: 17; CDR3aa: CASSYRQRQALNSPLHF; CDR3nt: TGTGCCAGCAGCTATCGACAGCGCCAGGCCCTTAATTCACCCCTCCACTTT
j_gene: TRBJ2-7; abundance: NA; v_gene: TRBV5-1; d_gene: NA; len: 13; CDR3aa: CASSFQGGNEQYF; CDR3nt: TGCGCCAGCAGCTTCCAGGGGGGGAACGAGCAGTACTTC
j_gene: TRBJ2-7; abundance: NA; v_gene: TRBV20-1; d_gene: NA; len: 11; CDR3aa: CSASQGSEQYF; CDR3nt: TGCAGTGCTTCACAGGGAAGCGAGCAGTACTTC
j_gene: TRBJ1-1; abundance: NA; v_gene: TRBV3-1/TRBV3-2; d_gene: NA; len: 12; CDR3aa: CASRGPGTEAFF; CDR3nt: TGTGCCAGCAGGGGTCCGGGCACTGAAGCTTTCTTT
j_gene: TRBJ1-3; abundance: NA; v_gene: TRBV19; d_gene: NA; len: 17; CDR3aa: CASYPGRAWDSGNTIYF; CDR3nt: TGTGCCAGCTACCCAGGAAGGGCCTGGGACTCTGGAAACACCATATATTTT
j_gene: TRBJ2-7; abundance: once; v_gene: TRBV5-7; d_gene: TRBD1; len: 17; CDR3aa: CASSLVEGTGTMSQQYF; CDR3nt: TGTGCCAGCAGCTTGGTAGAAGGGACAGGGACGATGTCGCAGCAGTACTTC
j_gene: TRBJ1-6; abundance: NA; v_gene: TRBV7-2; d_gene: NA; len: 16; CDR3aa: CASSWWQPLYNSPLHF; CDR3nt: TGTGCCAGCAGCTGGTGGCAGCCCCTCTATAATTCACCCCTCCACTTT
j_gene: TRBJ2-5; abundance: NA; v_gene: TRBV15; d_gene: TRBD2; len: 16; CDR3aa: CATSRDPGLAPETQYF; CDR3nt: TGTGCCACCAGCAGGGATCCGGGACTAGCGCCAGAGACCCAGTACTTC
j_gene: TRBJ2-3; abundance: NA; v_gene: TRBV6-2/TRBV6-3; d_gene: NA; len: 14; CDR3aa: CASSYQGRTDTQYF; CDR3nt: TGTGCCAGCAGTTACCAGGGGAGGACAGATACGCAGTATTTT
j_gene: TRBJ2-3; abundance: NA; v_gene: TRBV5-1; d_gene: NA; len: 15; CDR3aa: CASSLNGGSTDTQYF; CDR3nt: TGCGCCAGCAGCTTGAACGGGGGCAGCACAGATACGCAGTATTTT
j_gene: TRBJ2-3; abundance: NA; v_gene: TRBV7-6; d_gene: TRBD2; len: 19; CDR3aa: CASSLASSQLAGRLDTQYF; CDR3nt: TGTGCCAGCAGCTTAGCTTCCTCGCAACTAGCGGGGCGTCTGGATACGCAGTATTTT
j_gene: TRBJ2-4; abundance: NA; v_gene: TRBV5-6; d_gene: TRBD1; len: 15; CDR3aa: CASSLPGQGLAIQYF; CDR3nt: TGTGCCAGCAGCTTGCCGGGACAGGGTCTTGCCATTCAGTACTTC
j_gene: TRBJ2-1; abundance: NA; v_gene: TRBV7-2; d_gene: TRBD2; len: 15; CDR3aa: CASSSEAGGVNEQFF; CDR3nt: TGTGCCAGCAGCTCGGAGGCGGGGGGGGTCAATGAGCAGTTCTTC